This T cell receptor (beta chain) was obtained from a study of patients and donors after allogeneic stem cell transplantation. Trimming took off 5 bases at V and 4 bases at J, with 14 bases between the two ends. This CDR3 is built from 14 residues. MiXCR, run by TCRdb on the RT-PCR reads, gives a single entry per CDR3 protein. The sample lists more than 9,000 distinct CDR3 sequences, 22% occurring once. This clonotype was counted between two and nine times. The sample consisted of blood, either unsorted or a sorted T cell fraction (not recorded which). This receptor was obtained from a human donor who was either an allogeneic HSCT recipient or a stem cell or donor lymphocyte infusion donor (not recorded which). It is not recorded whose cells these are; they may come from a transplant donor. This chain links TRBV12-3 or TRBV12-4 with TRBJ1-2; D uncertain. The CDR3 nucleotides read TGTGCCAGCAGTCCTGGGGAGTCCCTCTATGGCTACACCTTC. It codes for CASSPGESLYGYTF.